Following are 10 T cell receptor beta chains from one sample sequenced in a study of human T cells and chemical hapten exposure. As for time point: healthy volunteer bleed at 6 weeks. Total RNA was isolated from whole blood that had not been fractionated. TCRdb re-called the RACE reads through MiXCR, storing one row per CDR3 protein. The data contain 40,000 to 45,000 distinct CDR3 sequences, 3.7% of them singletons. Sequenced input: whole blood. Receptor source: a human donor in good health. Some clones in this sample may be carry-over from other donors' samples.

This clonotype was counted ten times or more. The chain recombines TRBV7-9 with TRBJ2-1; D possibly uses TRBD1 or TRBD2 (5 bases each). The CDR3 spans 16 residues. CDR1 is SEHNR and CDR2 is FQNEAQ in the germline V gene (reference sequence). The germline V and J ends were trimmed by 10 bases and 6 bases, with 25 bases remaining between them. CDR3 loop: CAIPAGWGTARNEQFF. For the CDR3, the DNA is TGTGCCATCCCGGCCGGGTGGGGGACGGCCCGCAATGAGCAGTTCTTC.

This clonotype was seen ten or more times. The CDR3 region is CASSLQSGPARETQYF. Here the CDR3 DNA reads TGTGCCAGCAGCTTGCAGTCGGGACCCGCGAGAGAGACCCAGTACTTC. The chain employs TRBV7-8 and TRBJ2-5; the D call may be TRBD1 or TRBD2 (5 bases each). Looked up from germline, CDR1 is SGHVS and CDR2 is FQNEAQ. The germline V and J ends were trimmed by 3 bases and 4 bases, with 18 bases remaining between them. The CDR3 is made up of 16 amino acids.

This clonotype was seen repeatedly, ten times or more. This sequence joins TRBV24-1 and TRBJ2-1, with TRBD2 identical over 9 bases. Germline-derived CDR1 and CDR2 are KGHDR and SFDVKD. With V trimmed by 3 bases and J by 4 bases, 3 bases remained unmatched. CDR3 length: 15 amino acids. In DNA, the CDR3 is TGTGCCACCAGTGATCCTAGCGGGGCATACAATGAGCAGTTCTTC. Protein product: CATSDPSGAYNEQFF.

Ten or more counts support this clonotype. This chain links TRBV29-1 with TRBJ2-2; 11 bases fit TRBD2. The V gene's germline CDR1 is SQVTM and CDR2 ANQGSEA. V dropped 3 bases and J dropped 4; count of bases not matched to a gene: 10. This CDR3 spans 17 amino acids. CDR3: CSVEGLAGGSGTGELFF. The DNA for the CDR3 is TGCAGCGTTGAGGGGTTAGCGGGAGGGTCGGGCACCGGGGAGCTGTTTTTT.

This clonotype was found many times. J is TRBJ1-1 and V is TRBV20-1; D ambiguous. Germline lookup yields CDR1 DFQATT and CDR2 SNEGSKA (reference sequence). The germline V and J ends were trimmed by 0 bases and 0 bases, with 8 bases remaining between them. This CDR3 region has 14 residues. CDR3 in DNA: TGCAGTGCTAGAGAACAGCTACTGAACACTGAAGCTTTCTTT. Protein: CSAREQLLNTEAFF.

This clonotype came up many times. The chain is built from TRBV6-5 and TRBJ1-1, with D possibly matching TRBD1 (5 bases). V lost 2 bases to trimming and J lost 4 bases, with 11 bases between them. Germline V gene data show CDR1 as MNHEY and CDR2 as SVGAGI. The CDR3 has 14 residues. The DNA for the CDR3 is TGTGCCAGCAGTTACGACGGGGCGGTCACTGAAGCTTTCTTT. This translates into CASSYDGAVTEAFF.

This clonotype has more than one count but fewer than ten. V and J are TRBV2 and TRBJ1-1; D perhaps matches TRBD1 (5 bases). The CDR3 sequence is 15 residues long. Trimming removed 1 base from V and 1 base from J, with 10 bases in between. Germline CDR1 SNHLY, CDR2 FYNNEI. The CDR3 sequence: CASSEDGTANTEAFF. The CDR3 DNA is TGTGCCAGCAGTGAAGACGGGACCGCGAACACTGAAGCTTTCTTT.

V usage is TRBV27 and J usage is TRBJ2-1; D is perhaps TRBD2 (7 bases). The CDR3 consists of 14 residues. Germline values: CDR1 MNHEY, CDR2 SMNVEV (reference sequence). V was shortened by 3 bases and J by 7 bases, with 13 bases between the two germline ends. CDR3: CASSFVQGGNEQFF. DNA for the CDR3: TGTGCCAGCAGTTTTGTACAGGGAGGGAATGAGCAGTTCTTC.

The V gene is TRBV5-1, the J gene TRBJ1-2, with TRBD1 matching over 9 bases. Trimming cost V 4 bases and J 4 bases; bases outside gene matches: 20. This CDR3 has 19 residues. CDR1 and CDR2 from the germline V gene are SGHRS and YFSETQ. The CDR3 reads CASSRSIPGQGASTYGYTF. For the CDR3, the DNA is TGCGCCAGCAGCAGATCCATCCCGGGACAGGGTGCAAGTACCTATGGCTACACCTTC.

J is TRBJ1-6 and V is TRBV20-1; no clear D gene. Between the trimmed V and J ends, which lost 0 bases and 6 bases, there was a span of 9 bases. This CDR3 is built from 14 residues. Looked up from germline, CDR1 is DFQATT and CDR2 is SNEGSKA (reference sequence). The CDR3 region is CSARDTTGNSPLHF. CDR3 nucleotides: TGCAGTGCTAGAGATACGACGGGTAATTCACCCCTCCACTTT.